The source of this T cell receptor (beta chain) is a study of cytomegalovirus exposure and HLA in healthy donors. The V gene lost 0 bases and the J gene lost 1 base, with 7 bases spanning the gap. CDR1 is SGHRS, CDR2 YFSETQ, per germline. This CDR3 comprises 14 residues. The table came from immunoSEQ multiplex PCR; TCRdb's copy has only in-frame clones and leaves some out. The table includes 90,000 to 130,000 clones, roughly 89% detected once. Findings and caveats of the study: The study recorded 160 or so TCR beta chains that were cytomegalovirus-associated. Most TCR sequences were seen very rarely across donors, but some public TCRs occurred in many. Within the 120 or so validation repertoires, first-cohort TCR clusters tended to co-occur, according to a later analysis.

Worth noting for this clone: No antigen is known for it. The same CDR3 is also encoded by other DNA sequences in this sample.

The receptor's source is a woman between 18 and 30 years old in good health and CMV-seronegative. Material for sequencing was PBMCs. The gene calls are TRBV5-1 and TRBJ1-1; D remains unclear. The CDR3 here is CASSLGRGNTEAFF. The CDR3 coding sequence is TGCGCCAGCAGCTTGGGACGGGGGAACACTGAAGCTTTCTTT.